One TCR beta chain is described in this entry. Antigen specificity is unknown. With 4 bases removed from V and 3 bases from J, the gap between germline ends came to 10 bases. The CDR3 has 14 amino acids. Germline CDR1 reads MNHNS; CDR2 reads SASEGT. This record belongs to a study of identifying expanded T cells in peripheral blood. Findings of the study overall: Differentially abundant clones: 0.95 to 1.5 between replicates, about 16 at about 13 days, approximately 18 at four. Variance in clone template counts between roughly 2-week samples significantly increased with total template count across all healthy donors.

Here immunoSEQ multiplex PCR was the method, and the copy in TCRdb shows in-frame clones only, minus some. The sample includes roughly 100,000 clones, 88% seen only once; the top ten take around 14%. No infections or other immune events were documented during collection. The sequenced sample was blood. The clonotype comes from a person aged 18-70 years in good health. V and J are TRBV6-1 and TRBJ1-3; D not resolved. The CDR3, as DNA: TGTGCCAGCAGTGTTAACTGGCATGGAAACACCATATATTTT. Encoded protein: CASSVNWHGNTIYF.